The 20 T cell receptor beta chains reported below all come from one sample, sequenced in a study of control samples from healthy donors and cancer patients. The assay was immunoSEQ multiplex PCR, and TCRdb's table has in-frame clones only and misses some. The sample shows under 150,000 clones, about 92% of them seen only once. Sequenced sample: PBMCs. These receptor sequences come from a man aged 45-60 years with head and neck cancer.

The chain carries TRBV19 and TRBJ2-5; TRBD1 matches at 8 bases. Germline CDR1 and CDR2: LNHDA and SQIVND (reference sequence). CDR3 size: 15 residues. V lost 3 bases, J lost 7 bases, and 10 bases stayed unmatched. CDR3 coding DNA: TGTGCCAGTAGTATGGACAGGGCAGGCGGAGGGACCCAGTACTTC. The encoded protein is CASSMDRAGGGTQYF.

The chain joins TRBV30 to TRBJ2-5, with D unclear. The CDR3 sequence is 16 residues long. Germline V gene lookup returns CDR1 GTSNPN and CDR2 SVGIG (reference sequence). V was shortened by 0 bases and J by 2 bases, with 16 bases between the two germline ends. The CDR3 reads CAWSVNTMISQETQYF. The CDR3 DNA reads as TGTGCCTGGAGTGTAAATACAATGATCTCGCAAGAGACCCAGTACTTC.

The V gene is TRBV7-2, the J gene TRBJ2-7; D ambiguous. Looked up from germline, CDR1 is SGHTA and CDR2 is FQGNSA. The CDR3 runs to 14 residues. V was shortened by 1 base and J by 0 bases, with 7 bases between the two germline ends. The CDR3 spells CASSLDGVSYEQYF. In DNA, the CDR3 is TGTGCCAGCAGCTTAGATGGGGTCTCCTACGAGCAGTACTTC.

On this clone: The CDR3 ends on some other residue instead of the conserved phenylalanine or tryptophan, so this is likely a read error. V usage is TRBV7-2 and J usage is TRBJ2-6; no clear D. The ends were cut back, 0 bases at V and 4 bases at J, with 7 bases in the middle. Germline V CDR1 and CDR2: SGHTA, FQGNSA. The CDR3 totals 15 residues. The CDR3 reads CASSLAVTGANVLTS. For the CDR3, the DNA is TGTGCCAGCAGCTTAGCGGTAACGGGGGCCAACGTCCTGACTTCC.

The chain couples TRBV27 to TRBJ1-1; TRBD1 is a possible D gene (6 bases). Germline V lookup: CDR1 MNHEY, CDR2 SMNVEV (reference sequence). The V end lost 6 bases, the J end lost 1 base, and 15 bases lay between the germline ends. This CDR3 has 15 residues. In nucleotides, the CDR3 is TGTGCCAGCAGGGGCGATGGACAGACGAACACTGAAGCTTTCTTT. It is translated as CASRGDGQTNTEAFF.

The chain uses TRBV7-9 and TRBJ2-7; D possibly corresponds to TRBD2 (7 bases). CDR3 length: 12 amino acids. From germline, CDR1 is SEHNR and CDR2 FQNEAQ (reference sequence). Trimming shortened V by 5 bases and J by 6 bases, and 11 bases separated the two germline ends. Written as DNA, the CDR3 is TGTGCCAGCAGCCGGGGGGCTCGCGAGCAGTACTTC. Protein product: CASSRGAREQYF.

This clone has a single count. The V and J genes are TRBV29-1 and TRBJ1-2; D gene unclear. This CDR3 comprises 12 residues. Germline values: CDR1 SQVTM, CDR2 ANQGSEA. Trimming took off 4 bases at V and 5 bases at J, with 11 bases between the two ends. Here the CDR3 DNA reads TGCAGCGTTGGGAGGGCTCGGTATGGCTACACCTTC. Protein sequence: CSVGRARYGYTF.

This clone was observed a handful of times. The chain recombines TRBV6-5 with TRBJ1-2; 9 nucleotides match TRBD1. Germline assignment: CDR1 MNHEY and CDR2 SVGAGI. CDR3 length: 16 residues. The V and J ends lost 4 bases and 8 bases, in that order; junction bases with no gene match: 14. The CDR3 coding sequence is TGTGCCAGCAGTTCGACCCCCGGGACAGGGATTCGCGGCTACACCTTC. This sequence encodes CASSSTPGTGIRGYTF.

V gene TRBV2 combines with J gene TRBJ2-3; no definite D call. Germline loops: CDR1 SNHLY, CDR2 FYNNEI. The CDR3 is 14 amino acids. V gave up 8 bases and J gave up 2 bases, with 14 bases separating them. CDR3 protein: CASVFRRNTDTQYF. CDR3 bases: TGTGCCAGCGTCTTTCGGCGGAACACAGATACGCAGTATTTT.

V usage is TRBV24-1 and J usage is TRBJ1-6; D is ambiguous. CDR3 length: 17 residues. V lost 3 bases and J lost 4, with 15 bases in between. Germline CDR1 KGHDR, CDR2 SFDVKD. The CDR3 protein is CATSDPKLLTYNSPLHF. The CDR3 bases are TGTGCCACCAGTGATCCGAAACTCCTGACTTATAATTCACCCCTCCACTTT.

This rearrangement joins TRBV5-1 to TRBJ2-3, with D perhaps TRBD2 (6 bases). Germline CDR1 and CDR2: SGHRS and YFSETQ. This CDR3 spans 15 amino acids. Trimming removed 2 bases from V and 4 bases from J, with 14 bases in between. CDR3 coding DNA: TGCGCCAGCAGCTTTAGCGGCCCGGGGGCAGATACGCAGTATTTT. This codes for CASSFSGPGADTQYF. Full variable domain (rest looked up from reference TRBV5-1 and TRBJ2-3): KAGVTQTPRYLIKTRGQQVTLSCSPISGHRSVSWYQQTPGQGLQFLFEYFSETQRNKGNFPGRFSGRQFSNSRSEMNVSTLELGDSALYLCASSFSGPGADTQYFGPGTRLTVL.

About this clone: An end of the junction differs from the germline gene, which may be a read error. CDR3 in DNA: TGTGCCAGCAGTGACCCCTTACGACAGGGTATCGCCTTC. Its translation: CASSDPLRQGIAF. The chain couples TRBV2 to TRBJ1-2; 7 bases align to TRBD1. Per germline, CDR1 SNHLY and CDR2 FYNNEI. This CDR3 is built from 13 residues.

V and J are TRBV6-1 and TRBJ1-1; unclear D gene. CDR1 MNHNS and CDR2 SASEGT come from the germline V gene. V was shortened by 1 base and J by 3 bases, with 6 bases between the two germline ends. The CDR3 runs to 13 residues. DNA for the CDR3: TGTGCCAGCAGTGAAGTCTCGTACACTGAAGCTTTCTTT. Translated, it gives CASSEVSYTEAFF.

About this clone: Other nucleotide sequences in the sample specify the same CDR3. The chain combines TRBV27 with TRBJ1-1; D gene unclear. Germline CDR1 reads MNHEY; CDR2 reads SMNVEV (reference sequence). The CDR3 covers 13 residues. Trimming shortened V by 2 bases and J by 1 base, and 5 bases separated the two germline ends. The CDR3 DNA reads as TGTGCCAGCAGTTTAAGAGGGAACACTGAAGCTTTCTTT. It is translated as CASSLRGNTEAFF.

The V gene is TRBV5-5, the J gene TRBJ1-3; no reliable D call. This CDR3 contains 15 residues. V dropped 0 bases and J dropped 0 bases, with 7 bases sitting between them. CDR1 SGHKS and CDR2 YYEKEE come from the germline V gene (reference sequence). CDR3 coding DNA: TGTGCCAGCAGCTTGGACAGAGACTCTGGAAACACCATATATTTT. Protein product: CASSLDRDSGNTIYF.

The CDR3 spells CASSQGLVLGEQFF. CDR3 in DNA: TGCGCCAGCAGCCAGGGACTAGTCCTCGGGGAGCAGTTCTTC. This chain joins TRBV4-3 and TRBJ2-1, with TRBD2 matching 8 bases. The CDR3 sequence is 14 residues long. CDR1 is LGHNA, CDR2 YSLEER, per germline. V lost 3 bases to trimming and J lost 10 bases; unmatched junction nucleotides: 8.

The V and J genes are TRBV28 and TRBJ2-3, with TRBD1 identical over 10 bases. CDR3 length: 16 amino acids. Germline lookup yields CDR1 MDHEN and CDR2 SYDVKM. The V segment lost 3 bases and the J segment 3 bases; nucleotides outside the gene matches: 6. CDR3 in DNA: TGTGCCAGCAGTTTGGTGACAGGGGGCCGGACAGATACGCAGTATTTT. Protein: CASSLVTGGRTDTQYF.

The DNA of the CDR3 is TGTGCCAGTAGTATAGGGACAGGGATGAACACTGAAGCTTTCTTT. This sequence encodes CASSIGTGMNTEAFF. J is TRBJ1-1 and V is TRBV19; 8 bases align to TRBD1. The V and J ends lost 1 base and 0 bases, in that order; junction bases with no gene match: 1. Per the germline V gene, CDR1 is LNHDA and CDR2 is SQIVND (reference sequence). The CDR3 length is 15 residues.

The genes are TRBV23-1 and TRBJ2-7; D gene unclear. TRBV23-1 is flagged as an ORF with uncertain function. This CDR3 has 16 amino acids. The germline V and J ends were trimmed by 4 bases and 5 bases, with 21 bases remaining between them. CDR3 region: CASSRAPLRPEHEQYF. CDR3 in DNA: TGCGCCAGCAGTCGCGCCCCACTCCGGCCGGAACACGAGCAGTACTTC.

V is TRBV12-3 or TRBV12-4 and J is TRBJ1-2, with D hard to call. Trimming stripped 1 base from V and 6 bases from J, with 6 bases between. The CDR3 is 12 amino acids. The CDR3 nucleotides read TGTGCCAGCAGTTTAGGTCGGAATGGCTACACCTTC. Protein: CASSLGRNGYTF.